The clone carrying this T cell receptor beta chain was counted only a few times. The entry originates in a study of beta chain features in type 1 diabetes. The germline V and J ends were trimmed by 3 bases and 4 bases, with 9 bases remaining between them. The CDR3 length is 13 residues. Germline V gives CDR1 LGHNA, CDR2 YNFKEQ. Reverse transcribing all isolated RNA meant expressed TCRB transcripts were sequenced. The table came from immunoSEQ multiplex PCR; TCRdb's copy has only in-frame clones and leaves some out. The table lists tens of thousands of clones, roughly three fifths of them singletons. The TCR comes from a young woman in good health. Sequenced input: Tregs from blood. The chain links TRBV4-2 to TRBJ1-1; no clear D. The CDR3 is CASSQSGATEAFF. CDR3 nucleotide sequence: TGTGCCAGCAGCCAGTCGGGTGCCACTGAAGCTTTCTTT.